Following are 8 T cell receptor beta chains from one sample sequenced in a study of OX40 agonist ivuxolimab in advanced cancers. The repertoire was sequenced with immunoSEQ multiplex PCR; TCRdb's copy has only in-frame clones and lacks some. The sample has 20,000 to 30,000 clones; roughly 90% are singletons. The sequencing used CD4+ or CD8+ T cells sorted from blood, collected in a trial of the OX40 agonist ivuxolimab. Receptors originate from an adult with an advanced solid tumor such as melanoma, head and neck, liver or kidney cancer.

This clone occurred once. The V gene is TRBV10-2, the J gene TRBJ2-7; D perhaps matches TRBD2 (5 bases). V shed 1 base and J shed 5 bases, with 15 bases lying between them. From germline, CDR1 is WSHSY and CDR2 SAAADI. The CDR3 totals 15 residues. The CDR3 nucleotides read TGCGCCAGCAGTGAGTGGACTCCCGCATCGGACGAGCAGTACTTC. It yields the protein CASSEWTPASDEQYF.

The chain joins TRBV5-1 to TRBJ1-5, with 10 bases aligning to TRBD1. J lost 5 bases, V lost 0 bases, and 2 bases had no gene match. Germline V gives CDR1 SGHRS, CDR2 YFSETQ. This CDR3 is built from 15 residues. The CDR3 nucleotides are TGCGCCAGCAGCTTGGGACAGGGGGCCCATCAGCCCCAGCATTTT. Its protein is CASSLGQGAHQPQHF.

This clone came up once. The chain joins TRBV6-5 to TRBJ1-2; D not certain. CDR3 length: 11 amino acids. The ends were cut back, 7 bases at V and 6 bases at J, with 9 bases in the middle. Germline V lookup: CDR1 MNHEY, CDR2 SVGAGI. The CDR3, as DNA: TGTGCCAGCAAACAAAGGGATGGCTACACCTTC. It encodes CASKQRDGYTF.

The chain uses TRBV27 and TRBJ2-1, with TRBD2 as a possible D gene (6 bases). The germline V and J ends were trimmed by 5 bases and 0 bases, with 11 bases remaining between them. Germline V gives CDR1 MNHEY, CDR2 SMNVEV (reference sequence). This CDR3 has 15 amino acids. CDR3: CASSGSRGSYNEQFF. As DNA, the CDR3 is TGTGCCAGCAGTGGGTCGCGGGGCTCCTACAATGAGCAGTTCTTC.

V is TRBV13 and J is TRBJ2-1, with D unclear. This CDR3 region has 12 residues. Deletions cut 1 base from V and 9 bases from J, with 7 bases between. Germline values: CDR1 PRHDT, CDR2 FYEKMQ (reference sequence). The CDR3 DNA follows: TGTGCCAGCAGCTTAGAACCTTCTGAGCAGTTCTTC. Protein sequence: CASSLEPSEQFF.

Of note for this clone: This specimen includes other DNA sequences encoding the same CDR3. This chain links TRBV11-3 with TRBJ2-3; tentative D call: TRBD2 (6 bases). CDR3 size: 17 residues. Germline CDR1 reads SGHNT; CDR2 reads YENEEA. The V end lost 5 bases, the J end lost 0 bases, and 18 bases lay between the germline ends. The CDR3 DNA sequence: TGTGCCAGCAGCCTAGGGCTGGGAGGACCTAGCACAGATACGCAGTATTTT. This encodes CASSLGLGGPSTDTQYF.

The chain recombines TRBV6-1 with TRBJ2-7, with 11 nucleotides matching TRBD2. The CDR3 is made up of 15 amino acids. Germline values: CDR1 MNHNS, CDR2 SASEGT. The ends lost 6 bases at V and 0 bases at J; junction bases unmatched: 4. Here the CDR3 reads CASSPGLADSYEQYF. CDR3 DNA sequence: TGTGCCAGCAGCCCGGGACTAGCGGACTCCTACGAGCAGTACTTC.

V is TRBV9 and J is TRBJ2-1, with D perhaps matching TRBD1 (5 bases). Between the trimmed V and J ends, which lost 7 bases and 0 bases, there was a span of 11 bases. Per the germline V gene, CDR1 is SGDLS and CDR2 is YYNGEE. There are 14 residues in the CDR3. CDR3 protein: CASGAPNSYNEQFF. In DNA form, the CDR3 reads TGTGCCAGCGGGGCGCCGAACTCCTACAATGAGCAGTTCTTC.